The rows below give T cell receptor beta chains drawn from one sample of a study of cytomegalovirus exposure and HLA in healthy donors. Repertoires were generated with immunoSEQ multiplex PCR, while TCRdb's copy carries only in-frame clones and drops some. The sample lists over 200,000 clones; nearly 90% were seen once. The sequenced sample consisted of PBMCs. These receptors were obtained from a young woman in good health and CMV-seronegative. Each CDR3 is given with its conserved first and last residue. The order of the fields is J gene, V gene, CDR3 protein.

j_gene: TRBJ2-2; v_gene: TRBV13; CDR3aa: CASSKRGRITGELFF
j_gene: TRBJ1-1; v_gene: TRBV2; CDR3aa: CASRRDMNTEAFF
j_gene: TRBJ2-7; v_gene: TRBV9; CDR3aa: CASSVDHRGIEQYF
j_gene: TRBJ2-2; v_gene: TRBV4-1; CDR3aa: CASSHGLAGATGELFF
j_gene: TRBJ2-1; v_gene: TRBV5-5; CDR3aa: CASSLTRQGVNEQFF
j_gene: TRBJ2-1; v_gene: TRBV5-1; CDR3aa: CASSLDRGGYNEQFF
j_gene: TRBJ2-3; v_gene: TRBV5-4; CDR3aa: CASSLTSTDTQYF
j_gene: TRBJ1-6; v_gene: TRBV7-8; CDR3aa: CASSSSRTGRNSPLHF
j_gene: TRBJ1-5; v_gene: TRBV5-8; CDR3aa: CASSLGGALQSAQHF
j_gene: TRBJ1-6; v_gene: TRBV5-4; CDR3aa: CASSLERTTNSPLHF
j_gene: TRBJ1-6; v_gene: TRBV18; CDR3aa: CASSPQTGPDHSPLHF
j_gene: TRBJ1-2; v_gene: TRBV6-5; CDR3aa: CASSNTGSDGYTF
j_gene: TRBJ2-5; v_gene: TRBV6-1; CDR3aa: CASSGLAGSQETQYF
j_gene: TRBJ1-6; v_gene: TRBV2; CDR3aa: CASSPYTGGGNSPLHF
j_gene: TRBJ2-5; v_gene: TRBV2; CDR3aa: CASSADKQETQYF
j_gene: TRBJ2-1; v_gene: TRBV5-4; CDR3aa: CASSLRGGVYNEQFF
j_gene: TRBJ2-7; v_gene: TRBV7-9; CDR3aa: CASSGRQGSTYEQYF
j_gene: TRBJ2-7; v_gene: TRBV7-9; CDR3aa: CASSSQGQVLAAQYF
j_gene: TRBJ2-1; v_gene: TRBV9; CDR3aa: CASSTRGGTAYNEQFF
j_gene: TRBJ1-6; v_gene: TRBV7-9; CDR3aa: CASSFHLGRSGSPLHF
j_gene: TRBJ1-6; v_gene: TRBV27; CDR3aa: CASSLWADNSPLHF
j_gene: TRBJ1-5; v_gene: TRBV5-6; CDR3aa: CASSLAQGSQPQHF
j_gene: TRBJ2-3; v_gene: TRBV5-4; CDR3aa: CASSAGSTDTQYF
j_gene: TRBJ2-1; v_gene: TRBV5-1; CDR3aa: CASSLDLTGQFF
j_gene: TRBJ2-3; v_gene: TRBV7-3; CDR3aa: CASSPRRGDTQYF
j_gene: TRBJ2-7; v_gene: TRBV28; CDR3aa: CASSRQRLNYEQYF
j_gene: TRBJ2-5; v_gene: TRBV9; CDR3aa: CASRSSGEETQYF